This T cell receptor (beta chain) was captured by sequencing in a study of blood T cells in healthy people across ages (dated by TCRdb to the mid-2010s). In terms of the full investigation: In model experiments, template switching captured roughly one uniquely barcoded TCR beta cDNA molecule for every two T cells. The study measured age-related changes in TCR beta repertoire diversity using deep sequencing normalized with unique cDNA molecular identifiers. The donors were divided into four age groups: young (average around 16 years), middle-aged (about 40), aged (roughly 60) and long-lived (82). The study analyzed two additional independent replicas of 1 million unique cDNA reads from the same blood draw for two donors, one aged 18 to 30 and one aged 80 or older. Summary of the overall study and its limitations: Bulk unsorted PBMC profiling prevented conclusive comparison of naive and antigen-experienced compartments. Compared with the aged group, the long-lived group had more naive CD4+ T cells, fewer expanded clones and increased TCR diversity, suggesting age selection. Observed TCR beta diversity per million T cells fell roughly linearly with age, and a significant reduction was already apparent by age around 36. The CMV infection status of donors was not known, potentially confounding age-related changes in expanded clonotypes. The percentage of naive T cells measured by flow cytometry correlated strongly with observed TCR beta diversity. Total diversity estimates from one million sequenced T cells were considered lower bounds and underestimates.

The method behind the library was 5' RACE. Sequencing was carried out with an Illumina HiSeq 2500. A second PCR of roughly 7 to 11 cycles was performed with a sample-barcoded 5' primer and a J-beta primer mix. A template-switch 5' adaptor carrying 12 random nucleotides introduced a unique molecular identifier onto each TCR beta cDNA molecule. At least 2.5 million CDR3-containing paired-end reads were obtained from each sample. First-strand cDNA was synthesized from all RNA with the Mint cDNA synthesis kit, primed by a TRBC-specific oligonucleotide. All cDNA was treated with uracil-DNA glycosylase and then went through a first 18-cycle PCR with the universal primers M1SS and BC2_uni_R. As for the original processing: For normalization, 1 million high-quality reads, each with a distinct molecular identifier, were randomly selected from each sample. Instead of being binned into consensus sequences, reads with shared molecular identifiers were discarded. MiTCR, run with a Q25 quality threshold and the strictest error-elimination algorithm, handled CDR3 identification, clonotype clustering and error correction. A nonparametric unseen species model with Euler transformation was used to estimate a lower bound on total TCR beta diversity. TCRdb reanalyzed the raw reads on its own, using fastp at Q25 for trimming and MiXCR for clone calling, and kept in-frame beta chains. Each CDR3 protein appears once, grouped with its most common genes and DNA. These V and J calls rely on TCRdb rather than the paper's analysis. The sample profile shows roughly 1 million distinct CDR3 sequences; about 23% of them were found once. The top ten hold around 0.75% of the sample.

Donors were 40 or so systemically healthy Caucasian individuals from Russia aged 6 to 90 years. Each donor gave approximately 9.3 milliliters of peripheral blood, collected into EDTA-treated Vacutainer tubes. PBMCs were isolated by Ficoll-Paque density-gradient centrifugation, with at least 6 million obtained per sample. Total RNA was extracted from PBMCs with Trizol reagent, with at least 5.5 micrograms obtained per sample. Naive CD45RAhigh/CD27high T cell percentages were measured by flow cytometry on a PBMC aliquot from every donor. The trim is 2 bases for V and 2 bases for J, with a gap of 14 bases between the germline ends. The CDR3, cysteine through phenylalanine, is 16 amino acids long. Of the read, only the CDR3 DNA is kept; its 48 bases are in frame from base 1. The germline V gene gives CDR1 as SGHAT and CDR2 as FQNNGV. This clonotype was counted a few times. What antigen it recognizes has not been identified. No per-base quality is available; no much larger clone lies one base away.

The data were also submitted as part of a second study, on T cells of mothers and their children. As that second paper reports: Nine systemically healthy Caucasian individuals, comprising three mothers and their six children, were included as donors. cDNA synthesis consumed the entire amount of extracted RNA, loaded at 1.5 ug RNA in each 15 ul reaction. In the second PCR, sample barcodes and 2-4 random nucleotides were introduced via the M1S primer. More than 8 million TCR beta CDR3 reads were obtained from each mother, and some 3 million reads were obtained from each child. Thymic selection similarly shapes TCR recombination output in related and unrelated pairs, with minor effect from inherited differences. Normalized repertoire overlap was always found to be slightly, but never significantly, higher in related mother-child pairs than in unrelated mother-child pairs. No persistent microchimeric T cell clones were detected, at a sensitivity of 80 to 100 clones per million clonotypes. Deep NGS was used in the study to compare the TCR beta repertoires of mothers and children and to look for features that separate related mother-child pairs from unrelated individuals. On average, the children were around 11 +/- 4 years old, while the mothers were around 42 +/- 4 years old. After adapter ligation was performed with NEBNext reagents, the libraries were sequenced on an Illumina HiSeq 2000 with 100+100 nt paired-end reads. Mother and child libraries were prepared a month apart and sequenced in separate runs to prevent cross-contamination. For each donor, between 500,000 and 2,000,000 distinct TCR beta clonotypes were identified. Naive TCR beta clonotypes were estimated from low-frequency clonotypes matched to each donor's FACS-determined naive share, without sorting.

The specimen sequenced was blood. The V and J segments used are TRBV11-2 and TRBJ2-3, with the identity of the D gene unclear. The receptor was isolated from a girl aged 2-10 years in good health. The CDR3 region: CASSLFLKGSTDTQYF. The nucleotide sequence is given as TGTGCCAGCAGCTTATTTCTAAAGGGTTCCACAGATACGCAGTATTTT.